The T cell receptor beta chain described here comes from a study of cytomegalovirus exposure and HLA in healthy donors. The donors comprised healthy bone marrow donors. Of note for this clone: Its antigen remains unknown.

Study findings and constraints: A further, later analysis showed that HLA-associated TCR beta chains (compared with equally common others) were more clonally expanded.

Germline V gene sequence: CDR1 MNHEY, CDR2 SVGAGI. V dropped 5 bases and J dropped 8 bases, with 15 bases sitting between them. There are 13 residues in the CDR3. PCR used 60 Vbeta primers and 13 Jbeta primers. Method: immunoSEQ multiplex PCR; TCRdb's copy keeps in-frame clones and lacks some. This sample has about 140,000 clones, with around four fifths found just once. This chain joins TRBV6-5 and TRBJ1-1; tentatively, D is TRBD1 (6 bases). This receptor was obtained from a boy aged 2 to 10 in good health and CMV-seronegative. The specimen sequenced was PBMCs. The CDR3, as DNA: TGTGCCAGCAGTCGAACGAGGGACATGGAAGCTTTCTTT. Translated: CASSRTRDMEAFF.